Sequencing of this TCR beta chain was carried out in a study of blood T cell repertoires in COVID-19. Study-level information: PBMCs, B-cell-depleted T cells, or T cells were the source of the cDNA or gDNA that made up the material.

Trimming left V 8 bases short and J 1 base short, with 11 bases between. The CDR3 runs 13 residues. Germline values: CDR1 MNHEY, CDR2 SVGAGI. This clone was seen at least ten times. TCRdb keeps only in-frame clones here, not all; method: immunoSEQ multiplex PCR. Here the sample spans roughly 200,000 clones, roughly 90% being singletons. Sequenced input: peripheral blood. The V call is TRBV6-5, the J call TRBJ1-1; weak D call: TRBD1 (6 bases). The receptor was derived from a man in his 70s with acute or convalescent COVID-19. The CDR3 bases are TGTGCCAGCTCCTGGGGACAGAACACTGAAGCTTTCTTT. It specifies CASSWGQNTEAFF.